Described below is a single T cell receptor beta chain sequence and its context. In its sample, this clonotype was seen many times. Its antigen is still unknown. Base-call qualities are not available, and no considerably larger clone is one nucleotide away. These data are taken from a study of T cell repertoires in cytomegalovirus infection (dated by TCRdb to the late 2010s). About the study as a whole: The HLA type of each donor mattered for the analysis, because public TCR beta signatures pointed to carriage of CMV infection along with the matching HLA type. Overall study results and their limits: In both this cohort and an independent cohort of 350 to 400 donors, the cumulative frequency of public TCR beta family members distinguished carriers of CMV infection plus the relevant HLA type. The ex vivo response was dominated by HLA-C-restricted CMV-specific TCR beta clonotypes, which also provided the single most frequent clonotype in two of eight donors.

Sequencing was performed on an Illumina HiSeq 1500. Starting from the raw public reads, TCRdb applied fastp trimming at Q25, assembled clones with MiXCR and retained in-frame beta chains. Identical CDR3 protein sequences are pooled into one entry, listed with their most common genes and DNA. For this sample there are hundreds of thousands of distinct CDR3 sequences; 35% to 45% appear just once. 2.5% to 3.5% of the sample belongs to the ten largest clones. The CDR3 has 15 amino acids, counting the end cysteine and phenylalanine. Only the CDR3 region is kept as DNA, spanning 45 bases read in frame from base 1. Here V drops 5 bases and J drops 4 bases, and the junction holds 8 bases not matched to any gene. From a lookup of the germline V gene, CDR1 and CDR2 are SGHTA and FQGNSA.

What was sequenced was PBMCs. The TCR was taken from a human donor in good health (CMV status not recorded). Some clones in this sample may be carry-over from other donors' samples. The rearranged segments are TRBV7-2 and TRBJ1-1; 9 central nucleotides agree with TRBD1. For the CDR3, the sequence is CASSITGGKGTEAFF. The nucleotide sequence reads TGTGCCAGCAGCATAACAGGGGGCAAGGGCACTGAAGCTTTCTTT.